Here is one T cell receptor (beta chain) with its context. Antigen: not known. A library of TCRbeta sequences, prepared with unique molecular identifiers, was generated. TCRdb recomputed calls from the PCR reads with MiXCR, one row per CDR3 protein. The sample shows fewer than 350,000 distinct CDR3 sequences, roughly 11% of them seen only once. The source of the sample is a study of T-cell reconstitution after alpha-beta-depleted transplantation in children. Study-wide points: After one year, T-cell counts and TCRbeta diversity mostly came from new T cells. After transplant, at about two months, alpha-beta T cells were reportedly derived from several hundred expanded graft clones.

This specimen consisted of peripheral blood, obtained 180 days after TCRalphabeta/CD19-depleted stem cell transplant. This TCR derives from a male patient aged 2-9 years who had a stem cell transplant for chronic granulomatous disease, so the T cells may come from the graft donor.

Here the CDR3 DNA reads TGTGCCAGCAGTTACTCGAGGCCCGGGACCCCAACAACCGGGGAGCTGTTTTTT. Its translation is CASSYSRPGTPTTGELFF. The chain uses TRBV6-5 and TRBJ2-2; D possibly uses TRBD1 or TRBD2 (5 bases each). CDR1 and CDR2 from the germline V gene are MNHEY and SVGAGI. V lost 0 bases and J lost 5, with 19 bases in between. The CDR3 covers 18 residues.